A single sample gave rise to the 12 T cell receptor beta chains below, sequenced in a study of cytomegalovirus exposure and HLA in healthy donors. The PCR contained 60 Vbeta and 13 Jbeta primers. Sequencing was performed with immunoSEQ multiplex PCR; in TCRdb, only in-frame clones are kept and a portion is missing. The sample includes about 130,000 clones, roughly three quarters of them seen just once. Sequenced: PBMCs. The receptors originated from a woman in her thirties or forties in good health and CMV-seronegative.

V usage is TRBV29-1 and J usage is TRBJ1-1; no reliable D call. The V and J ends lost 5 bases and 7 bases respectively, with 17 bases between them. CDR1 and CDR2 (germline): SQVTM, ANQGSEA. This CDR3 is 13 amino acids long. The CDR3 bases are TGCAGCGTTCGAAGCGACCGGGTTGGTGAAGCTTTCTTT. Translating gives CSVRSDRVGEAFF.

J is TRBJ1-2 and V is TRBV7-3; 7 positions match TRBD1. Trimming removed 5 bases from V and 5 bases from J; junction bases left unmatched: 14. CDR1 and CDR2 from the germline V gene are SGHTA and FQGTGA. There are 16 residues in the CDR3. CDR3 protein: CASSLRGGQPGYGYTF. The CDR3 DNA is TGTGCCAGCAGCCTACGAGGGGGACAGCCGGGGTATGGCTACACCTTC. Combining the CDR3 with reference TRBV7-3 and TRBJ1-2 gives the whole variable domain GAGVSQTPSNKVTEKGKYVELRCDPISGHTALYWYRQSLGQGPEFLIYFQGTGAADDSGLPNDRFFAVRPEGSVSTLKIQRTERGDSAVYLCASSLRGGQPGYGYTFGSGTRLTVV.

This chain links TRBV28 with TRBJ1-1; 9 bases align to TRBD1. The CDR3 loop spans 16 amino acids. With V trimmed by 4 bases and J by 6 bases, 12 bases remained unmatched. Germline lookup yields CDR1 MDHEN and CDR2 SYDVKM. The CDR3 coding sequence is TGTGCCAGCAGTTCGCGAGGACAGGGGATTGTCTCTGAAGCTTTCTTT. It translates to CASSSRGQGIVSEAFF.

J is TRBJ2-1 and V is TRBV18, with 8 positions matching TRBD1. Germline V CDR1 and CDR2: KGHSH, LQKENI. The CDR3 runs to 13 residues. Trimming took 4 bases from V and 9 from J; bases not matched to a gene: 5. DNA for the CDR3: TGTGCCAGCTCACAAGGACAGGGTGGTGAGCAGTTCTTC. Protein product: CASSQGQGGEQFF.

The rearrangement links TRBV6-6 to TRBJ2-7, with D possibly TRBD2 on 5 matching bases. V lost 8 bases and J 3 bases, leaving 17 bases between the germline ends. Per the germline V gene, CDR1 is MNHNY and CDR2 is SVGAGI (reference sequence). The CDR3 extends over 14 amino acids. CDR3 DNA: TGTGCCAGCCGACCCCGGGAATCATTCTACGAGCAGTACTTC. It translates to CASRPRESFYEQYF.

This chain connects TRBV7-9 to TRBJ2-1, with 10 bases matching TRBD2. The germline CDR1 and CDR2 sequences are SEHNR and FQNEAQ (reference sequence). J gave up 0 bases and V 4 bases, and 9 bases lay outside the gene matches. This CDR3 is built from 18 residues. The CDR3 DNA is TGTGCCAGCAGCTCATTAACTAGCGGGGCCAGCTCCTACAATGAGCAGTTCTTC. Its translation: CASSSLTSGASSYNEQFF.

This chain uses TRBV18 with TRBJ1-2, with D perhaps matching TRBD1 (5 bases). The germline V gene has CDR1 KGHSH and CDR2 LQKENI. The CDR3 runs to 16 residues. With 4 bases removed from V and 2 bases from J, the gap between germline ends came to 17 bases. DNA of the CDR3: TGTGCCAGCTCACTGGGCCACGGGGGAAAAAACTATGGCTACACCTTC. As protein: CASSLGHGGKNYGYTF.

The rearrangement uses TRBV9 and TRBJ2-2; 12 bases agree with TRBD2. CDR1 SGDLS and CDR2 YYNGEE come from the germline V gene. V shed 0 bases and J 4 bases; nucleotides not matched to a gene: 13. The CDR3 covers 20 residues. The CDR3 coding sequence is TGTGCCAGCAGCGTAGGAGTTGTACTAGCGGGGGGCAAGTCCACCGGGGAGCTGTTTTTT. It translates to CASSVGVVLAGGKSTGELFF.

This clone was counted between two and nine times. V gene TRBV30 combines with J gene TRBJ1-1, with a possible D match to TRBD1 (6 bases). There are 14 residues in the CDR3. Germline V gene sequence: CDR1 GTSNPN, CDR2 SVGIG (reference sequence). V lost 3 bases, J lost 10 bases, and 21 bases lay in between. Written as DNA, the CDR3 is TGTGCCTGGAGCCTTGGGGGCACGGCGACGAGAGCTTTCTTT. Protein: CAWSLGGTATRAFF.

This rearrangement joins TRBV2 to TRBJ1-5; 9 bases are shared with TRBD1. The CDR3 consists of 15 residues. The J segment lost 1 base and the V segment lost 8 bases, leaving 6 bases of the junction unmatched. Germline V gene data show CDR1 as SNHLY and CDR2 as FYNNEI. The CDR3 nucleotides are TGTGCCAGCCTACAGGGGGCTTTCAGCAATCAGCCCCAGCATTTT. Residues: CASLQGAFSNQPQHF.

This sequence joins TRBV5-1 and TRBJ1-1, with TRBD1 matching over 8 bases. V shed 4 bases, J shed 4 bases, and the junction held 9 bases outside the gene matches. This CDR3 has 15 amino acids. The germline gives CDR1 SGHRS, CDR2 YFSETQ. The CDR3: CASSPGQGLGTEAFF. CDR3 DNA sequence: TGCGCCAGCAGCCCAGGACAGGGATTGGGCACTGAAGCTTTCTTT.

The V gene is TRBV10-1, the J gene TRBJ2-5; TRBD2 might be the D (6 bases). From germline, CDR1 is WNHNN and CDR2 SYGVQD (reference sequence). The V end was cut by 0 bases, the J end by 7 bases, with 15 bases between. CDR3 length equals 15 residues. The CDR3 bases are TGCGCCAGCAGTGAGTCGAACCAGGTCGGGGGGACCCAGTACTTC. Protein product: CASSESNQVGGTQYF.